The entry that follows covers one T cell receptor (beta chain) sequence. Distinct nucleotide sequences in the sample also encode this CDR3. Cells designated naive CD8 were CD45RO-negative and were positively selected for CCR7, with terminally differentiated effector memory CD45RA+ cells excluded. Only in-frame clones appear in the TCRdb table, and some are missing; sequencing was by immunoSEQ multiplex PCR. The sample shows roughly 1,800,000 clones, roughly 94% of them seen only once. The CDR3 totals 14 residues. With 3 bases clipped from V and 4 bases from J, the junction kept 5 bases outside the gene matches. Germline CDR1 and CDR2: MNHEY and SMNVEV (reference sequence). This sample was taken from a study of shared clonotypes between healthy human individuals.

Sequences were obtained from naive CD8+ T cells sorted from blood. This clonotype originated in a man younger than 30 in good health. The V call is TRBV27, the J call TRBJ2-7; 8 nucleotides align to TRBD1. The CDR3 DNA is TGTGCCAGCAGTTTGAGCCAGGGGGCTTACGAGCAGTACTTC. Amino acids: CASSLSQGAYEQYF.